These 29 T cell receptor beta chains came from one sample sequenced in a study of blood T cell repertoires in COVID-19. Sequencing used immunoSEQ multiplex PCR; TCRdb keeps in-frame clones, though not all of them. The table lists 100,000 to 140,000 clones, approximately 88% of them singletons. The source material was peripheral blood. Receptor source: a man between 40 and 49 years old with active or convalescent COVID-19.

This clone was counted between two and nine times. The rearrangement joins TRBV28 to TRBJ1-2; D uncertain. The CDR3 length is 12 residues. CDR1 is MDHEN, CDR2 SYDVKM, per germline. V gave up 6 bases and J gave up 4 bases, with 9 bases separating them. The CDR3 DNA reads TGTGCCAGCAGGGGAGGCGGCTATGGCTACACCTTC. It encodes CASRGGGYGYTF.

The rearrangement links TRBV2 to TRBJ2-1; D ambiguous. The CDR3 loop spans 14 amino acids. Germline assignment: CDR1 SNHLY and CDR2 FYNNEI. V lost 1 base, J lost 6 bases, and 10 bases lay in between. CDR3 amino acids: CASSEVPVGNEQFF. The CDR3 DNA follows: TGTGCCAGCAGTGAAGTGCCGGTCGGCAATGAGCAGTTCTTC.

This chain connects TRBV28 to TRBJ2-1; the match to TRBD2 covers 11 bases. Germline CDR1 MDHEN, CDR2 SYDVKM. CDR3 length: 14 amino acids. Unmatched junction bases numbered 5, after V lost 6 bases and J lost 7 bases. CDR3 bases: TGTGCCAGCAGGACTAGCGGGACGGCGAATGAGCAGTTCTTC. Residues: CASRTSGTANEQFF.

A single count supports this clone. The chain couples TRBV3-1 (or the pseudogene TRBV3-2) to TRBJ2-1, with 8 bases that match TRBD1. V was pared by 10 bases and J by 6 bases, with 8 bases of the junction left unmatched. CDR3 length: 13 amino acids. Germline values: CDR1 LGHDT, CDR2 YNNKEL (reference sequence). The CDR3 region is CATKGTGGNEQFF. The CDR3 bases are TGTGCCACGAAGGGGACAGGAGGCAATGAGCAGTTCTTC.

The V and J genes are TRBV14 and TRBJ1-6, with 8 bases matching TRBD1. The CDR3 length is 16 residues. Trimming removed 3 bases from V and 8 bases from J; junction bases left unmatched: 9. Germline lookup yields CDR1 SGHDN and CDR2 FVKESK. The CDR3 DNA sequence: TGTGCCAGCAGCCAGACCGGGACAGGTTCCCATTCACCCCTCCACTTT. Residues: CASSQTGTGSHSPLHF.

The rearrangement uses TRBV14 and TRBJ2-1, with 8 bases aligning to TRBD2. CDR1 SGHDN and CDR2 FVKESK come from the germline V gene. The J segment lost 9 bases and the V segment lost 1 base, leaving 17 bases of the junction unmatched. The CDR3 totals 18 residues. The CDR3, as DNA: TGTGCCAGCAGCCAAGGGGGCCAAGGGACTAGGGATTTCACTGAGCAGTTCTTC. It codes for CASSQGGQGTRDFTEQFF.

CDR3 sequence (DNA): TGTGCCAGCAGTCCCCCTGAGAGGGTTGAGCAGTACTTC. It yields the protein CASSPPERVEQYF. The J gene is TRBJ2-7, the V gene TRBV6-6; D possibly corresponds to TRBD2 (5 bases). Germline V lookup: CDR1 MNHNY, CDR2 SVGAGI (reference sequence). This CDR3 is built from 13 residues. Trimming removed 5 bases from V and 7 bases from J, with 15 bases in between.

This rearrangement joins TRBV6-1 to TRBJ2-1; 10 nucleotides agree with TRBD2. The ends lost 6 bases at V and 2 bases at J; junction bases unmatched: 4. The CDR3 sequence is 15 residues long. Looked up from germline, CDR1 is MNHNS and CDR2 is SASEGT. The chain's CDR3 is CASRLTSGPYNEQFF. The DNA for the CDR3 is TGTGCCAGCAGGCTGACTAGCGGGCCCTACAATGAGCAGTTCTTC.

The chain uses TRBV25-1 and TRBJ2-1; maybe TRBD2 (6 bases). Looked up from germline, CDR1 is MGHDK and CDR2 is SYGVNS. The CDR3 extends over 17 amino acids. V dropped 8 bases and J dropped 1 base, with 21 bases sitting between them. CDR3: CASSPSSMRGSYNEQFF. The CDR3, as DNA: TGTGCCAGCTCCCCGAGTTCGATGCGGGGTTCCTACAATGAGCAGTTCTTC.

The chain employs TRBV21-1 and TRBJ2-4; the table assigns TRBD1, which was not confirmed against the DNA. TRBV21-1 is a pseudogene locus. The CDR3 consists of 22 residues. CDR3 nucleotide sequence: TGTGCCAGCAGCAAAGGACAGGGGCTTACCCTTGCTCGCGCGGGACTCAAAAACATTCAGTACTTC. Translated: CASSKGQGLTLARAGLKNIQYF.

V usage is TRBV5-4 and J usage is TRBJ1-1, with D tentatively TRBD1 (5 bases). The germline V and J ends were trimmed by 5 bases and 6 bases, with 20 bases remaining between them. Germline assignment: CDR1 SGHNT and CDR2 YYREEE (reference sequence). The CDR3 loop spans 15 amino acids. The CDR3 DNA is TGTGCCAGCAGTCTGAAGGGGTTGGTGATCGCTGAAGCTTTCTTT. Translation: CASSLKGLVIAEAFF.

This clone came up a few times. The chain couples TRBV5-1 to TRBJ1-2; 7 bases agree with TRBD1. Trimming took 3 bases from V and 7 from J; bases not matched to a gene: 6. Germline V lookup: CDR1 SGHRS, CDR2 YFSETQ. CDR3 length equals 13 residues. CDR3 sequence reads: CASSSTGTSGYTF. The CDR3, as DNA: TGCGCCAGCAGCTCGACAGGGACTAGTGGCTACACCTTC.

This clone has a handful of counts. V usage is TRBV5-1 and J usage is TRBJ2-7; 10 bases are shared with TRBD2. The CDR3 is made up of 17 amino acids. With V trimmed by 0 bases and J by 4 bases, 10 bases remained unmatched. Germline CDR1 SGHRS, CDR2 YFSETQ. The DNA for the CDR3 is TGCGCCAGCAGCTTGGATAGCTGGGCTAGCGGGAGTTACGAGCAGTACTTC. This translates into CASSLDSWASGSYEQYF.

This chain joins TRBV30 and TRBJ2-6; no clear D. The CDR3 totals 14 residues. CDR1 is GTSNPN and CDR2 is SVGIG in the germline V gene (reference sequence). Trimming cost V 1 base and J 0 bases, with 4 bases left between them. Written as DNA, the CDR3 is TGTGCCTGGAGTGGGCCCTCTGGGGCCAACGTCCTGACTTTC. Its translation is CAWSGPSGANVLTF.

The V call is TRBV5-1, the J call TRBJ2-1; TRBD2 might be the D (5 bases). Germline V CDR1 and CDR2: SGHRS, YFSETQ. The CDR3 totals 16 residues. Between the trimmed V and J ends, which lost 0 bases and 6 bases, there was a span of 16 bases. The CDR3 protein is CASSLGTASQGNEQFF. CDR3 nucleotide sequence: TGCGCCAGCAGCTTGGGGACGGCTAGCCAAGGCAATGAGCAGTTCTTC.

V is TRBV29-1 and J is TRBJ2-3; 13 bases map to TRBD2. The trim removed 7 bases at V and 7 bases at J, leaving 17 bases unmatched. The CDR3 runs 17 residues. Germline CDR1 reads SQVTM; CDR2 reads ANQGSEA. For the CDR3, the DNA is TGCAGCGCTAAGGGACTAGCGGGACCGGTAGGAGTTCATACGCAGTATTTT. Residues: CSAKGLAGPVGVHTQYF.

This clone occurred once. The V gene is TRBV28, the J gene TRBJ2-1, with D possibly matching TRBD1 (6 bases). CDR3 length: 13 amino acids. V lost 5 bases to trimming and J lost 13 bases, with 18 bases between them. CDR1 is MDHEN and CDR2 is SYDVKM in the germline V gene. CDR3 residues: CASSPPWQGTQFF. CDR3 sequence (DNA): TGTGCCAGCAGTCCCCCCTGGCAGGGGACCCAGTTCTTC.

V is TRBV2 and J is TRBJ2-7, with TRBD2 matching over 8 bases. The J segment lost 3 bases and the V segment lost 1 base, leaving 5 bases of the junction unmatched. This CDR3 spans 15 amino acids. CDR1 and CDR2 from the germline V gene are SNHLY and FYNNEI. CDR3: CASSEDGTRVYEQYF. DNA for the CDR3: TGTGCCAGCAGTGAAGATGGGACTAGGGTCTACGAGCAGTACTTC.

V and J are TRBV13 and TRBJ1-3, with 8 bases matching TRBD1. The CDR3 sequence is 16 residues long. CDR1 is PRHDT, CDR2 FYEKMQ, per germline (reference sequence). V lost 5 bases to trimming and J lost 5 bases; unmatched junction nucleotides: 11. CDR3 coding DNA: TGTGCCAGCAGCCTCCAGGGGGCTTCCAATCGAAACACCATATATTTT. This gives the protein CASSLQGASNRNTIYF.

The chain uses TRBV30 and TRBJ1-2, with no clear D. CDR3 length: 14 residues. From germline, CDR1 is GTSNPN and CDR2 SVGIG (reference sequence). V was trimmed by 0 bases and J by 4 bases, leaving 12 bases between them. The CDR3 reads CAWSVSSGPYGYTF. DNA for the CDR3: TGTGCCTGGAGTGTATCGTCAGGCCCCTATGGCTACACCTTC.

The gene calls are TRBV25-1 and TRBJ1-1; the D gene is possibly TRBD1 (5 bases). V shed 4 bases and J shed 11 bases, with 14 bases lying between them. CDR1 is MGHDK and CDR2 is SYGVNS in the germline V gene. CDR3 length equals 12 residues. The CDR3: CASSAGLGKAFF. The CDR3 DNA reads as TGTGCCAGCAGTGCAGGGTTGGGGAAGGCTTTCTTT.

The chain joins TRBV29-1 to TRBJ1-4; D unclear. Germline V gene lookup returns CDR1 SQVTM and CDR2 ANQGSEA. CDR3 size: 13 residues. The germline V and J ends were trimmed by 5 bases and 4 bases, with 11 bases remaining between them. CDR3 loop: CSVSGGVNEKLFF. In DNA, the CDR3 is TGCAGCGTTTCGGGCGGGGTTAATGAAAAACTGTTTTTT. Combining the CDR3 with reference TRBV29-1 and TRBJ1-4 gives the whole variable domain SAVISQKPSRDICQRGTSLTIQCQVDSQVTMMFWYRQQPGQSLTLIATANQGSEATYESGFVIDKFPISRPNLTFSTLTVSNMSPEDSSIYLCSVSGGVNEKLFFGSGTQLSVL.

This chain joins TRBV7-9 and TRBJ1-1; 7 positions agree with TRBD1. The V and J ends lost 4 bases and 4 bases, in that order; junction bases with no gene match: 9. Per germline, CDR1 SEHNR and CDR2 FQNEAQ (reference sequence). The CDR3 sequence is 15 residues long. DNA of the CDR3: TGTGCCAGCAGCTCCCCTGGGTCAGGGGGCACTGAAGCTTTCTTT. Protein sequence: CASSSPGSGGTEAFF.

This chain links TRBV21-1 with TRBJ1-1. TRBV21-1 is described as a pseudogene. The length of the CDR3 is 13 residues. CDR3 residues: CASSNRPSTEAFF. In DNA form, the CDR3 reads TGTGCCAGCAGCAATCGTCCGAGCACTGAAGCTTTCTTT.

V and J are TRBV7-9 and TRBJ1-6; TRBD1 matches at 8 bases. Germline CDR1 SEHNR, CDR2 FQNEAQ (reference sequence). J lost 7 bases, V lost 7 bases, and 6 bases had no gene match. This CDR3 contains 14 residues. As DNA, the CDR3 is TGTGCCAGCATTAGGACAGGGAACAATTCACCCCTCCACTTT. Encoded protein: CASIRTGNNSPLHF.

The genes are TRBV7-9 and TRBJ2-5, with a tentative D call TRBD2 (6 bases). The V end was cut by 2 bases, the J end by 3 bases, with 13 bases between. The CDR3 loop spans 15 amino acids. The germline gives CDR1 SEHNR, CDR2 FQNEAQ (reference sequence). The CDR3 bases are TGTGCCAGCAGCTTACCACTTAGGGAGGAAGAGACCCAGTACTTC. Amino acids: CASSLPLREEETQYF.

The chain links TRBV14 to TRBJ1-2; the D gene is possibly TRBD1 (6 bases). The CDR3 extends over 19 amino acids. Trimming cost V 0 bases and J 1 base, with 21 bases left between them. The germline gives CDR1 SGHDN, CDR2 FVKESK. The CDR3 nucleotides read TGTGCCAGCAGCCAAGAAATTGACAGGCCAGTGGAGTATAACTATGGCTACACCTTC. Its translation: CASSQEIDRPVEYNYGYTF.

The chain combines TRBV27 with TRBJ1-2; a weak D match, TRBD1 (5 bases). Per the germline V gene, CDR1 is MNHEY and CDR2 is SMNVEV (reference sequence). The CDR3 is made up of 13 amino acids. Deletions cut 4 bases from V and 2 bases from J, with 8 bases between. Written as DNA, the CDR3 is TGTGCCAGCAGTTGGGGGGGGAACTATGGCTACACCTTC. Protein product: CASSWGGNYGYTF.

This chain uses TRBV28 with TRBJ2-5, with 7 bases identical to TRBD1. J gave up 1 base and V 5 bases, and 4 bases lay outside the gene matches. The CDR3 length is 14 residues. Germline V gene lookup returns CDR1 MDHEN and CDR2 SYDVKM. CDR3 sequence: CASSPGTAQETQYF. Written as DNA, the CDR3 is TGTGCCAGCAGTCCAGGGACAGCCCAAGAGACCCAGTACTTC. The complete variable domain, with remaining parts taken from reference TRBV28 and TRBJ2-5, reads DVKVTQSSRYLVKRTGEKVFLECVQDMDHENMFWYRQDPGLGLRLIYFSYDVKMKEKGDIPEGYSVSREKKERFSLILESASTNQTSMYLCASSPGTAQETQYFGPGTRLLVL.